The 2 T cell receptor beta chains presented below share a single source sample, sequenced in a study of cytomegalovirus exposure and HLA in healthy donors. The PCR made use of 60 Vbeta and 13 Jbeta primers. TCRdb's table, derived via immunoSEQ multiplex PCR, lists solely in-frame clones and lacks some. The sample consists of more than 130,000 clones, over 70% of them appearing once. What was sequenced was PBMCs. The receptor set was obtained from a male donor in good health and CMV-seronegative.

This rearrangement joins TRBV10-3 to TRBJ1-4; the D gene is possibly TRBD1 (5 bases). Germline CDR1 and CDR2: ENHRY and SYGVKD. This CDR3 has 14 residues. The ends were cut back, 6 bases at V and 10 bases at J, with 18 bases in the middle. CDR3 coding DNA: TGTGCCATCAGCGACGGCGTCGGGGGAGGAAAACTGTTTTTT. As protein: CAISDGVGGGKLFF.

The chain combines TRBV6-1 with TRBJ1-4; weak D call: TRBD1 (5 bases). The CDR3 has 14 amino acids. Trimming pared 4 bases from V and 4 bases from J, leaving 10 bases between. The germline V gene has CDR1 MNHNS and CDR2 SASEGT. The CDR3 region is CASSGGGDNEKLFF. CDR3 bases: TGTGCCAGCAGTGGTGGGGGGGATAATGAAAAACTGTTTTTT.